This TCR beta chain was identified during a study of response to subunit inactivated influenza vaccine. Each CDR3 protein is one row after TCRdb ran MiXCR on the RT-PCR reads. The repertoire holds about 540,000 distinct CDR3 sequences, approximately 22% seen once, with about 2.8% in the top ten. This clonotype occurred a few times. CDR3 size: 13 residues. Trimming took off 1 base at V and 2 bases at J, with 6 bases between the two ends. CDR1 and CDR2 (germline): SEHNR, FQNEAQ (reference sequence). The same data also contributed to another study, on T cells expressing NK-cell markers. That report adds: A 5'RACE template switching approach incorporating UMIs was used to make TCR beta cDNA. Sorted CD3+CD56+NKG2C+, CD3+CD56+NKG2C- and CD3+CD56-NKG2C+ T cells provided the TCR beta repertoires. Among the eight sequenced donors, seven tested HCMV-seropositive and one tested seronegative. The contribution of dominant NKG2C+ clonotypes to CD8+ T cells in roughly six donors was about 1.0-8%. No clear determination of HCMV specificity was made for expanded NKG2C+ T cell clones.

The source is a middle-aged man who received an inactivated influenza vaccine. The J gene is TRBJ2-7, the V gene TRBV7-9; D remains ambiguous. Sequencing used CD4+ T cells sorted from PBMCs, obtained roughly 12 days after vaccination. Written as DNA, the CDR3 is TGTGCCAGCAGCTTAGACTGGGCCTACGAGCAGTACTTC. It specifies CASSLDWAYEQYF.